Shown below are 21 T cell receptor beta chains from a single sample sequenced in a study of T cells after yellow fever vaccination. TCRdb reprocessed the 5' RACE reads via MiXCR and lists one record per CDR3 protein. The data contain 42,000 or so distinct CDR3 sequences, 6.8% of them singletons. This specimen consisted of CD8+ T cells not binding an NS4B(214-222) dextramer, sorted from PBMCs, obtained 45 days after the yellow fever booster vaccination. The source is a man aged 30-40 years who received the YFV17D yellow fever vaccine.

This clonotype was detected many times. The chain couples TRBV27 to TRBJ1-6, with 10 positions matching TRBD1. Germline values: CDR1 MNHEY, CDR2 SMNVEV (reference sequence). Unmatched junction bases numbered 5, after V lost 7 bases and J lost 11 bases. The CDR3 length is 13 residues. CDR3 in DNA: TGTGCCAGCACTGGACAGGGGGAAGCACCCCTCCACTTT. Its translation is CASTGQGEAPLHF.

This clonotype was picked up many times. J is TRBJ2-7 and V is TRBV27; 11 bases agree with TRBD2. Germline values: CDR1 MNHEY, CDR2 SMNVEV (reference sequence). Trimming removed 6 bases from V and 3 bases from J; junction bases left unmatched: 4. The CDR3 contains 14 residues. The CDR3 loop reads CASRPGTSGYEQYF. The CDR3 nucleotides are TGTGCCAGCAGACCCGGGACTAGCGGCTACGAGCAGTACTTC.

The chain carries TRBV27 and TRBJ2-1; maybe TRBD2 (5 bases). The V end lost 7 bases, the J end lost 7 bases, and 20 bases lay between the germline ends. The CDR3 has 15 amino acids. Germline loops: CDR1 MNHEY, CDR2 SMNVEV (reference sequence). The CDR3 bases are TGTGCCAGCACCTTAACCCGACACGGCGGGAATGAGCAGTTCTTC. It encodes CASTLTRHGGNEQFF.

This clonotype was seen repeatedly, ten times or more. This chain links TRBV6-2 or TRBV6-3 with TRBJ2-7; D is perhaps TRBD1 (5 bases). CDR1 MNHEY and CDR2 SVGEGT come from the germline V gene. The CDR3 totals 15 residues. Trimming cost V 2 bases and J 3 bases, with 14 bases left between them. The CDR3 region is CASSYGQGLGYEQYF. The CDR3 nucleotides are TGTGCCAGCAGTTACGGGCAGGGTCTTGGCTACGAGCAGTACTTC.

This clonotype was counted only a few times. The chain has TRBV7-3 and TRBJ2-1; D ambiguous. CDR1 SGHTA and CDR2 FQGTGA come from the germline V gene. V gave up 5 bases and J gave up 9 bases, with 14 bases separating them. The CDR3 spans 13 residues. CDR3 amino acids: CASSLNWGGEQFF. CDR3 DNA: TGTGCCAGCAGCCTCAACTGGGGTGGTGAGCAGTTCTTC.

This clonotype was seen repeatedly, ten times or more. The chain uses TRBV7-9 and TRBJ1-4; a weak D match, TRBD1 (6 bases). Germline CDR1 reads SEHNR; CDR2 reads FQNEAQ (reference sequence). V dropped 4 bases and J dropped 6 bases, with 12 bases sitting between them. There are 14 residues in the CDR3. CDR3 in DNA: TGTGCCAGCAGCTCGGGGGGCTATCATGAAAAACTGTTTTTT. Amino acid sequence: CASSSGGYHEKLFF.

The CDR3 protein is CAGDLAGVSYEQYF. As DNA, the CDR3 is TGTGCCGGGGATCTAGCGGGAGTCTCGTACGAGCAGTACTTC. The chain employs TRBV30 and TRBJ2-7; 10 bases are a match to TRBD2. CDR3 length: 14 amino acids. V lost 8 bases and J lost 4; bases outside the gene matches: 11. Germline CDR1 GTSNPN, CDR2 SVGIG (reference sequence). The whole variable domain, filled in from reference TRBV30 and TRBJ2-7, reads SQTIHQWPATLVQPVGSPLSLECTVEGTSNPNLYWYRQAAGRGLQLLFYSVGIGQISSEVPQNLSASRPQDRQFILSSKKLLLSDSGFYLCAGDLAGVSYEQYFGPGTRLTVT.

Only a few counts were recorded for this clonotype. The chain joins TRBV19 to TRBJ2-3; the D gene is possibly TRBD2 (5 bases). V shed 1 base and J shed 4 bases, with 9 bases lying between them. The length of the CDR3 is 14 residues. CDR1 is LNHDA and CDR2 is SQIVND in the germline V gene (reference sequence). CDR3 in amino acids: CASSIGEGPDTQYF. CDR3 bases: TGTGCCAGTAGTATAGGTGAGGGCCCAGATACGCAGTATTTT. Full variable domain (missing parts from reference TRBV19 and TRBJ2-3): DGGITQSPKYLFRKEGQNVTLSCEQNLNHDAMYWYRQDPGQGLRLIYYSQIVNDFQKGDIAEGYSVSREKKESFPLTVTSAQKNPTAFYLCASSIGEGPDTQYFGPGTRLTVL.

Ten or more counts support this clonotype. The chain uses TRBV9 and TRBJ2-7; 9 nucleotides align to TRBD2. The V segment lost 0 bases and the J segment 6 bases; nucleotides outside the gene matches: 7. Germline CDR1 and CDR2: SGDLS and YYNGEE. CDR3 length: 15 residues. CDR3 residues: CASSVGQREVSEQYF. The CDR3 coding sequence is TGTGCCAGCAGCGTAGGTCAGCGGGAGGTCTCCGAGCAGTACTTC.

This clonotype was recorded at least ten times. J is TRBJ2-7 and V is TRBV27; 9 bases fit TRBD1. With 6 bases clipped from V and 7 bases from J, the junction kept 10 bases outside the gene matches. The CDR3 is 14 amino acids. Germline CDR1 reads MNHEY; CDR2 reads SMNVEV (reference sequence). The CDR3 region has the DNA TGTGCCAGCAGATTCGGGACAGGGTTGGGGGAGCAGTACTTC. This translates into CASRFGTGLGEQYF.

Only a few counts were recorded for this clonotype. V gene TRBV6-5 combines with J gene TRBJ2-3, with no clear D. Trimming shortened V by 4 bases and J by 1 base, and 12 bases separated the two germline ends. CDR1 MNHEY and CDR2 SVGAGI come from the germline V gene. This CDR3 is built from 15 residues. The CDR3 region is CASSLSTMGTDTQYF. CDR3 DNA sequence: TGTGCCAGCAGTTTGTCCACGATGGGCACAGATACGCAGTATTTT.

Ten or more counts support this clonotype. The rearrangement links TRBV20-1 to TRBJ2-1; 10 bases agree with TRBD1. In germline, CDR1 is DFQATT, CDR2 SNEGSKA (reference sequence). The ends lost 4 bases at V and 3 bases at J; junction bases unmatched: 6. The CDR3 extends over 15 amino acids. The CDR3 coding sequence is TGCAGTGCTAACACCGGGACAGGGGACTACAATGAGCAGTTCTTC. As protein: CSANTGTGDYNEQFF.

Details on this clonotype: Possible read error: a much larger clone is one base away. The CDR3 loop is CATSDLRSAGVTSYEQNF. The CDR3 region has the DNA TGTGCCACCAGTGATTTGAGGTCGGCAGGGGTCACGTCCTACGAGCAGAACTTC. V usage is TRBV24-1 and J usage is TRBJ2-7, with D tentatively TRBD1 (6 bases). The CDR3 is made up of 18 amino acids. Germline CDR1 and CDR2: KGHDR and SFDVKD.

V is TRBV12-3 or TRBV12-4 and J is TRBJ1-1, with D possibly TRBD1 on 5 matching bases. The CDR3 extends over 12 amino acids. V gave up 3 bases and J gave up 6 bases, with 8 bases separating them. CDR3 sequence reads: CASSLGGAEAFF. CDR3 DNA: TGTGCCAGCAGTTTGGGGGGGGCTGAAGCTTTCTTT.

The table lists this clonotype with many counts. V gene TRBV5-1 combines with J gene TRBJ2-5; 8 nucleotides match TRBD1. This CDR3 has 14 amino acids. V trimming: 0 bases; J trimming: 4 bases; junction bases outside the gene matches: 2. Germline CDR1 reads SGHRS; CDR2 reads YFSETQ. CDR3 protein: CASSLGQGAETQYF. Written as DNA, the CDR3 is TGCGCCAGCAGCTTGGGGCAGGGGGCAGAGACCCAGTACTTC.

This clonotype was seen many times. The V and J genes are TRBV5-6 and TRBJ2-7; no definite D call. There are 13 residues in the CDR3. Deletions cut 4 bases from V and 5 bases from J, with 13 bases between. Germline values: CDR1 SGHDT, CDR2 YYEEEE. The CDR3 DNA reads as TGTGCCAGCAGCCCTAACCCGACCGACGAGCAGTACTTC. This translates into CASSPNPTDEQYF.

This clonotype was seen repeatedly, ten times or more. The CDR3 DNA sequence: TGTGCCAGCAGCTTGTATCCTGCCATGACTAGCACAGATACGCAGTATTTT. Translated: CASSLYPAMTSTDTQYF. The chain has TRBV5-6 and TRBJ2-3; no firm D call. Looked up from germline, CDR1 is SGHDT and CDR2 is YYEEEE. The CDR3 sequence is 17 residues long. V lost 1 base and J lost 0, with 15 bases in between.

This clonotype was recorded many times. The chain joins TRBV4-3 to TRBJ2-2, with 13 positions matching TRBD2. CDR1 and CDR2 from the germline V gene are LGHNA and YSLEER. The CDR3 consists of 18 residues. The trim removed 2 bases at V and 3 bases at J, leaving 6 bases unmatched. CDR3 nucleotide sequence: TGCGCCAGCAGCCAATGGACTAGCGGGAGAATGGACACCGGGGAGCTGTTTTTT. Residues: CASSQWTSGRMDTGELFF.

This clonotype came up many times. The chain links TRBV29-1 to TRBJ2-7, with D possibly being TRBD1 (5 bases). CDR3 size: 13 residues. Trimming cost V 4 bases and J 2 bases, with 12 bases left between them. Germline V gene sequence: CDR1 SQVTM, CDR2 ANQGSEA. This chain's CDR3 is CSVVKDTTYEQYF. The DNA of the CDR3 is TGCAGCGTTGTAAAGGACACCACCTACGAGCAGTACTTC.

This clonotype was seen repeatedly, ten times or more. This CDR3 reads CASAPGGTYEQYF. As DNA, the CDR3 is TGTGCCAGCGCCCCGGGGGGAACCTACGAGCAGTACTTC. This chain links TRBV27 with TRBJ2-7, with 7 bases fitting TRBD2. The J segment lost 2 bases and the V segment lost 8 bases, leaving 6 bases of the junction unmatched. This CDR3 region has 13 residues. Germline CDR1 and CDR2: MNHEY and SMNVEV (reference sequence).

This clonotype was observed a few times. The chain recombines TRBV12-3 or TRBV12-4 with TRBJ2-3; TRBD1 matches at 9 bases. This CDR3 comprises 15 residues. Trimming at V came to 5 bases and at J to 5 bases, leaving 8 bases not matched to a gene. The CDR3 is CASSAPGQGVDTQYF. The DNA of the CDR3 is TGTGCCAGCAGTGCCCCGGGACAGGGTGTAGATACGCAGTATTTT.